The clone carrying this T cell receptor (beta chain) was observed many times. Its antigen is unidentified. TCRdb fed the 5' RACE reads into MiXCR, producing one record per CDR3 protein. The sample lists approximately 350,000 distinct CDR3 sequences; 10% to 15% were seen once. The sample is drawn from a study of identical twins. The study, taken as a whole, reports: With abundant cord blood beta clonotypes, insertions were fewer; memory repertoires showed no such pattern. Out-of-frame TCR alpha sharing in monozygotic twins exceeded recombination model predictions. The study based its conclusions on cross-sectional statistical analysis and did not follow the same donors.

The CDR3 extends over 17 amino acids. CDR1 is SGHVS, CDR2 FQNEAQ, per germline. V was cut by 4 bases and J by 2 bases, with 19 bases left in between. The same sample was also studied in work on yellow fever vaccine responses in identical twins. Per that study: Twin vaccine T cell responses reportedly seemed partly convergent, partly personalized.

The clonotype comes from a woman under 30 in good health. The chain is built from TRBV7-8 and TRBJ2-3, with D possibly being TRBD2 (7 bases). Source material: CD8+ T cells sorted from blood. The CDR3 sequence: CASSSLLGAGATDTQYF. Written as DNA, the CDR3 is TGTGCCAGCAGCTCACTCCTAGGGGCGGGGGCCACAGATACGCAGTATTTT. Full variable domain (outside the CDR3, taken from reference TRBV7-8 and TRBJ2-3): GAGVSQSPRYKVAKRGQDVALRCDPISGHVSLFWYQQALGQGPEFLTYFQNEAQLDKSGLPSDRFFAERPEGSVSTLKIQRTQQEDSAVYLCASSSLLGAGATDTQYFGPGTRLTVL.